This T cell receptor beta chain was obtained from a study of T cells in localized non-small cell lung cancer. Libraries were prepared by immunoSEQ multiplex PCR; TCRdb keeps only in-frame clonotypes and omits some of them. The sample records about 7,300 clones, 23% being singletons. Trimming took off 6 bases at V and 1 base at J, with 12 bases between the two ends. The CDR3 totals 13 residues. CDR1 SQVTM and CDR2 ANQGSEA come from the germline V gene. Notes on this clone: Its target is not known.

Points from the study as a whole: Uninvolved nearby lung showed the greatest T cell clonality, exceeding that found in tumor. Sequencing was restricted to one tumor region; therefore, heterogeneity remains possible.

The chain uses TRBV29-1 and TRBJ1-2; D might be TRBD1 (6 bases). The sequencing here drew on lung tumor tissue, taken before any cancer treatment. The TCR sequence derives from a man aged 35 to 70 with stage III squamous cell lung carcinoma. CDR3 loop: CSVGQGINYGYTF. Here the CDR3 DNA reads TGCAGCGTCGGGCAGGGGATTAACTATGGCTACACCTTC.